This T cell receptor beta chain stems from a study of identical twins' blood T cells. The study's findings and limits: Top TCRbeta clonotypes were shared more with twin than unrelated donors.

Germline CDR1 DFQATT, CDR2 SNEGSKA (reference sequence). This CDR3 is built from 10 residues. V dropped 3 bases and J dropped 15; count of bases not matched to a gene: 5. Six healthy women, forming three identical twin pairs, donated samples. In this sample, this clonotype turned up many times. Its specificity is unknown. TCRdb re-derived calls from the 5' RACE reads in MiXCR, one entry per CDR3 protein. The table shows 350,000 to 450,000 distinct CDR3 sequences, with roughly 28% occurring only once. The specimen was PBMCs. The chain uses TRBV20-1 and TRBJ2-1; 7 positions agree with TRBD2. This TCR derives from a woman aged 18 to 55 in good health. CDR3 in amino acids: CSASSGVLFF. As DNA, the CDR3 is TGCAGTGCTAGCAGCGGGGTGCTGTTCTTC.